The clone carrying this TCR beta chain turned up a few times. This entry belongs to a study of identical twins. The J segment lost 4 bases and the V segment lost 7 bases, leaving 5 bases of the junction unmatched. Germline loops: CDR1 DFQATT, CDR2 SNEGSKA (reference sequence). The CDR3 consists of 13 residues. Each CDR3 protein gets one entry after TCRdb re-called the 5' RACE reads with MiXCR. Of approximately 470,000 distinct CDR3 sequences detected, over 12% appear once; the ten largest clones hold over 0.5%. This sample also belongs to another study, concerning yellow fever vaccine responses in identical twins.

The clonotype was recovered from a woman between 18 and 29 years old in good health. The chain couples TRBV20-1 to TRBJ1-1, with TRBD1 matching 11 bases. The sequencing input was CD4+ T cells sorted from blood. The CDR3 is CSVPDRGRTEAFF. The CDR3, as DNA: TGCAGTGTCCCGGACAGGGGGCGCACTGAAGCTTTCTTT.